This entry lists 25 T cell receptor beta chains sequenced from one sample in a study of T cell changes during pregnancy in multiple sclerosis. This table comes from immunoSEQ multiplex PCR, and its TCRdb copy is limited to in-frame clones, with some not included. The repertoire includes fewer than 85,000 clones, about 96% of them detected once, and approximately 1% sits in the top ten. The sample consisted of peripheral blood, taken in the second trimester of pregnancy. The receptors originated from a female donor with multiple sclerosis, enrolled in a pregnancy study.

This rearrangement joins TRBV4-3 to TRBJ2-1, with 9 bases that match TRBD2. Germline assignment: CDR1 LGHNA and CDR2 YSLEER. V gave up 0 bases and J gave up 0 bases; unmatched junction bases: 9. The CDR3 contains 19 residues. The CDR3 is CASSQDWGLATRSYNEQFF. CDR3 sequence (DNA): TGCGCCAGCAGCCAAGATTGGGGACTAGCAACCCGCTCCTACAATGAGCAGTTCTTC.

The J gene is TRBJ1-2, the V gene TRBV28; D is undetermined. Germline-derived CDR1 and CDR2 are MDHEN and SYDVKM. The V end was cut by 8 bases, the J end by 2 bases, with 12 bases between. CDR3 length: 13 residues. CDR3: CASSSLSNYGYTF. The CDR3 nucleotides read TGTGCCAGCTCCTCCCTTAGCAACTATGGCTACACCTTC.

In DNA form, the CDR3 reads TGCGCCAGCAGCCTATTAGGGGCCCCTCAAGAGACCCAGTACTTC. Its translation: CASSLLGAPQETQYF. The chain has TRBV5-1 and TRBJ2-5; possible D gene TRBD1, 5 bases. The CDR3 sequence is 15 residues long. CDR1 and CDR2 from the germline V gene are SGHRS and YFSETQ. With 4 bases removed from V and 2 bases from J, the gap between germline ends came to 15 bases. The full variable domain, its missing parts supplied by reference TRBV5-1 and TRBJ2-5, is KAGVTQTPRYLIKTRGQQVTLSCSPISGHRSVSWYQQTPGQGLQFLFEYFSETQRNKGNFPGRFSGRQFSNSRSEMNVSTLELGDSALYLCASSLLGAPQETQYFGPGTRLLVL.

The count of this clone is one. This chain connects TRBV27 to TRBJ1-2; 8 bases line up with TRBD1. Germline CDR1 MNHEY, CDR2 SMNVEV (reference sequence). Trimming at V came to 3 bases and at J to 8 bases, leaving 8 bases not matched to a gene. The CDR3 extends over 14 amino acids. CDR3 sequence reads: CASSLGTGWFGYTF. CDR3 DNA: TGTGCCAGCAGTTTGGGGACAGGCTGGTTCGGCTACACCTTC.

The chain employs TRBV5-6 and TRBJ2-2; 7 bases line up with TRBD2. With V trimmed by 0 bases and J by 4 bases, 9 bases remained unmatched. The CDR3 is made up of 17 amino acids. Germline V lookup: CDR1 SGHDT, CDR2 YYEEEE. The CDR3 nucleotides read TGTGCCAGCAGCTTGGCCGCGGGCGGGAGATTCACCGGGGAGCTGTTTTTT. Translating it yields CASSLAAGGRFTGELFF.

The chain has TRBV29-1 and TRBJ2-1, with 9 bases lining up with TRBD2. Germline CDR1 reads SQVTM; CDR2 reads ANQGSEA. The CDR3 runs to 16 residues. Germline trimming cut 1 base from V and 4 bases from J; bases unmatched to any gene: 8. CDR3 DNA: TGCAGCGTTGAAGTTAGCGGTAGCGGGAGATACAATGAGCAGTTCTTC. It codes for CSVEVSGSGRYNEQFF.

The chain joins TRBV9 to TRBJ2-7; D is perhaps TRBD2 (5 bases). The germline V and J ends were trimmed by 0 bases and 3 bases, with 10 bases remaining between them. This CDR3 is built from 14 residues. Germline V gives CDR1 SGDLS, CDR2 YYNGEE. CDR3 coding DNA: TGTGCCAGCAGCGTAGCCGGGGTAGACTACGAGCAGTACTTC. It specifies CASSVAGVDYEQYF. Full variable domain (remainder filled in from reference TRBV9 and TRBJ2-7): DSGVTQTPKHLITATGQRVTLRCSPRSGDLSVYWYQQSLDQGLQFLIQYYNGEERAKGNILERFSAQQFPDLHSELNLSSLELGDSALYFCASSVAGVDYEQYFGPGTRLTVT.

The J gene is TRBJ1-2, the V gene TRBV4-1, with TRBD1 matching over 9 bases. The CDR3 is made up of 15 amino acids. Germline CDR1 and CDR2: MGHRA and YSYEKL. The V gene end was trimmed by 5 bases and the J gene end by 6 bases; junction bases not matched to a gene: 10. CDR3 nucleotide sequence: TGCGCCAGCAGCGCGACAGGGGGAGGTCTCGATGGCTACACCTTC. As protein: CASSATGGGLDGYTF.

This clone was seen only once. The chain carries TRBV18 and TRBJ2-7, with 7 bases lining up with TRBD1. The germline V gene encodes CDR1 KGHSH and CDR2 LQKENI. V lost 2 bases, J lost 3 bases, and 7 bases stayed unmatched. The CDR3 covers 15 residues. The CDR3 spells CASSPIKGAIYEQYF. CDR3 nucleotide sequence: TGTGCCAGCTCACCAATTAAGGGGGCCATCTACGAGCAGTACTTC.

J is TRBJ1-1 and V is TRBV7-2; D is possibly TRBD1 (5 bases). The germline V and J ends were trimmed by 5 bases and 5 bases, with 15 bases remaining between them. Germline V CDR1 and CDR2: SGHTA, FQGNSA. This CDR3 is 14 amino acids long. The CDR3 DNA sequence: TGTGCCAGCAGCCCCCCCAGGGTTGCAACTGAAGCTTTCTTT. Its translation is CASSPPRVATEAFF.

The rearrangement uses TRBV2 and TRBJ2-1; 7 bases map to TRBD1. Germline V gene lookup returns CDR1 SNHLY and CDR2 FYNNEI. The trim removed 4 bases at V and 6 bases at J, leaving 0 bases unmatched. The CDR3 has 12 amino acids. The CDR3 nucleotides read TGTGCCAGCAGTGGACAGGGCAATGAGCAGTTCTTC. Translation gives CASSGQGNEQFF.

This clone appeared a single time. J is TRBJ1-2 and V is TRBV2, with TRBD1 matching over 8 bases. CDR1 and CDR2 from the germline V gene are SNHLY and FYNNEI. With 3 bases clipped from V and 8 bases from J, the junction kept 14 bases outside the gene matches. The CDR3 contains 16 residues. The CDR3 region has the DNA TGTGCCAGCAGTGATAATAGGGGACAGGTTTCGTTGGGCTACACCTTC. Protein product: CASSDNRGQVSLGYTF.

This clone has a single count. The chain uses TRBV6-1 and TRBJ1-4; 8 nucleotides line up with TRBD1. The CDR3 totals 14 residues. J lost 5 bases, V lost 6 bases, and 5 bases had no gene match. Germline V gene sequence: CDR1 MNHNS, CDR2 SASEGT. The CDR3 coding sequence is TGTGCCAGCAGGGCGGACAGGGTGAATGAAAAACTGTTTTTT. This encodes CASRADRVNEKLFF.

As DNA, the CDR3 is TGTGCCAGCAGCATTGTGGGTCTGCGGGATGTCGATGAGCAGTTCTTC. It translates to CASSIVGLRDVDEQFF. The genes are TRBV7-9 and TRBJ2-1, with a possible D match to TRBD2 (6 bases). The CDR3 is made up of 16 amino acids. V dropped 5 bases and J dropped 8 bases, with 22 bases sitting between them. The V gene's germline CDR1 is SEHNR and CDR2 FQNEAQ (reference sequence). Filled out from reference TRBV7-9 and TRBJ2-1, the complete variable domain reads DTGVSQNPRHKITKRGQNVTFRCDPISEHNRLYWYRQTLGQGPEFLTYFQNEAQLEKSRLLSDRFSAERPKGSFSTLEIQRTEQGDSAMYLCASSIVGLRDVDEQFFGPGTRLTVL.

The genes are TRBV29-1 and TRBJ2-6, with 8 positions matching TRBD1. Germline CDR1 reads SQVTM; CDR2 reads ANQGSEA. CDR3 size: 15 residues. Germline trimming cut 6 bases from V and 5 bases from J; bases unmatched to any gene: 9. DNA for the CDR3: TGCAGCGTGGCCGGGACAGGTATCCGGGCCAACGTCCTGACTTTC. This gives the protein CSVAGTGIRANVLTF.

This sequence joins TRBV27 and TRBJ2-1; 11 bases map to TRBD2. The CDR3 extends over 17 amino acids. Germline V CDR1 and CDR2: MNHEY, SMNVEV (reference sequence). V lost 5 bases to trimming and J lost 9 bases; unmatched junction nucleotides: 15. For the CDR3, the DNA is TGTGCCAGCAGTCCGGAAAAACTAGCGGGGGCTTGGGGTGAGCAGTTCTTC. Translation gives CASSPEKLAGAWGEQFF.

The V and J genes are TRBV7-9 and TRBJ2-2; D is ambiguous. Germline CDR1 and CDR2: SEHNR and FQNEAQ (reference sequence). The V gene lost 5 bases and the J gene lost 6 bases, with 10 bases spanning the gap. The CDR3 spans 13 residues. The DNA for the CDR3 is TGTGCCAGCAGCCCTCCCTCCGCCGGGGAGCTGTTTTTT. It translates to CASSPPSAGELFF. Supplemented by reference TRBV7-9 and TRBJ2-2, the full variable domain reads DTGVSQNPRHKITKRGQNVTFRCDPISEHNRLYWYRQTLGQGPEFLTYFQNEAQLEKSRLLSDRFSAERPKGSFSTLEIQRTEQGDSAMYLCASSPPSAGELFFGEGSRLTVL.

V is TRBV29-1 and J is TRBJ2-2, with 7 bases aligning to TRBD2. Per the germline V gene, CDR1 is SQVTM and CDR2 is ANQGSEA. V dropped 6 bases and J dropped 2; count of bases not matched to a gene: 18. This CDR3 has 18 residues. The CDR3 coding sequence is TGCAGCGTCAACCGGCGGGGGTCCGAGGTCGACAACACCGGGGAGCTGTTTTTT. It codes for CSVNRRGSEVDNTGELFF.

The chain links TRBV5-4 to TRBJ1-1; the match to TRBD1 covers 7 bases. CDR1 is SGHNT, CDR2 YYREEE, per germline (reference sequence). CDR3 length: 17 amino acids. The ends lost 0 bases at V and 0 bases at J; junction bases unmatched: 8. The CDR3: CASSLGGQLEMNTEAFF. The CDR3 nucleotides are TGTGCCAGCAGCTTGGGGGGACAGTTAGAAATGAACACTGAAGCTTTCTTT.

This chain connects TRBV6-1 to TRBJ1-5; D call uncertain. The V gene's germline CDR1 is MNHNS and CDR2 SASEGT. V lost 1 base to trimming and J lost 7 bases, with 14 bases between them. CDR3 length: 15 amino acids. The CDR3 is CASSEEAGSGQPQHF. In DNA form, the CDR3 reads TGTGCCAGCAGTGAAGAAGCCGGGTCGGGGCAGCCCCAGCATTTT.

The chain combines TRBV27 with TRBJ1-2; D might be TRBD1 (5 bases). Trimming left V 8 bases short and J 4 bases short, with 11 bases between. Germline CDR1 is MNHEY and CDR2 is SMNVEV (reference sequence). The CDR3 is made up of 12 amino acids. The CDR3 protein is CASRSGGYGYTF. The CDR3 DNA is TGTGCCAGCCGGTCCGGGGGCTATGGCTACACCTTC.

The chain employs TRBV19 and TRBJ1-2; unclear D gene. The germline gives CDR1 LNHDA, CDR2 SQIVND (reference sequence). The CDR3 consists of 12 residues. Trimming cost V 6 bases and J 1 base, with 6 bases left between them. The CDR3 nucleotides read TGTGCCAGTAGGGGCGATAACTATGGCTACACCTTC. As protein: CASRGDNYGYTF.

The CDR3 region is CASSLPTYNEQFF. The CDR3 region has the DNA TGCGCCAGCAGCTTGCCCACATACAATGAGCAGTTCTTC. The chain links TRBV5-1 to TRBJ2-1; D call uncertain. In germline, CDR1 is SGHRS, CDR2 YFSETQ. This CDR3 has 13 amino acids. Deletions cut 1 base from V and 4 bases from J, with 6 bases between.

The chain is built from TRBV5-4 and TRBJ2-7; 7 bases match TRBD2. The CDR3 totals 13 residues. The germline gives CDR1 SGHNT, CDR2 YYREEE (reference sequence). J gave up 2 bases and V 4 bases, and 3 bases lay outside the gene matches. CDR3 DNA sequence: TGTGCCAGCAGCCCTAGCGGTGCCTACGAGCAGTACTTC. Translation: CASSPSGAYEQYF. Filled out from reference TRBV5-4 and TRBJ2-7, the complete variable domain reads ETGVTQSPTHLIKTRGQQVTLRCSSQSGHNTVSWYQQALGQGPQFIFQYYREEENGRGNFPPRFSGLQFPNYSSELNVNALELDDSALYLCASSPSGAYEQYFGPGTRLTVT.

The rearrangement links TRBV4-1 to TRBJ2-3, with 13 bases that match TRBD2. The germline gives CDR1 MGHRA, CDR2 YSYEKL. This CDR3 comprises 17 residues. J was trimmed by 6 bases and V by 0 bases; bases with no gene match: 6. The CDR3 nucleotides are TGCGCCAGCAGCCAAGATCTGGGGACTAGCGGGATGGATACGCAGTATTTT. This gives the protein CASSQDLGTSGMDTQYF.